The 28 T cell receptor beta chains in this list originate from one sample, sequenced in a study of T-cell reconstitution after alpha-beta-depleted transplantation in children (dated by TCRdb to 2015 to 2016). The sample's treatment or condition label, in plain terms: allogeneic hematopoietic cell transplantation with graft depleted of TCRalphabeta T cells and CD19 B cells. The library was made by PCR. Sequencing was carried out with an Illumina HiSeq 2500. Molecular barcoding was employed in the preparation of TCR libraries, with unique molecular identifiers being used to normalize TCRbeta repertoire quantification. The public sequencing data were trimmed at Q25 with fastp and processed into clonotypes with MiXCR by TCRdb, which kept only in-frame beta chains. Each entry is one CDR3 protein sequence, shown with its most common DNA and genes. Present in this sample are 300,000 or so distinct CDR3 sequences, around 20% of which were seen just once. Over 9.5% of the sample is in the top ten clones.

Material: PBMCs, mostly from graft donor cells, obtained 180 days after TCRalphabeta/CD19-depleted stem cell transplant. The receptors shown here come from a male patient under 18 who had a stem cell transplant for acute lymphoblastic leukemia, so the T cells may come from the graft donor.

The chain's CDR3 is CSARDAGGYGYTF. The CDR3 DNA reads as TGCAGTGCTAGAGATGCGGGCGGCTATGGCTACACCTTC. The V call is TRBV20-1, the J call TRBJ1-2; D gene uncertain. Germline V gene data show CDR1 as DFQATT and CDR2 as SNEGSKA (reference sequence). The CDR3 spans 13 residues. The ends were cut back, 0 bases at V and 4 bases at J, with 9 bases in the middle.

The chain has TRBV7-9 and TRBJ2-1; D is ambiguous. Per the germline V gene, CDR1 is SEHNR and CDR2 is FQNEAQ (reference sequence). This CDR3 region has 15 residues. With 5 bases removed from V and 0 bases from J, the gap between germline ends came to 11 bases. This CDR3 reads CASSPRSYSYNEQFF. As DNA, the CDR3 is TGTGCCAGCAGCCCTCGTTCGTACTCCTACAATGAGCAGTTCTTC.

A word on this clonotype: One end of the junction fails to match germline, which may point to a read error. This chain joins TRBV29-1 and TRBJ1-5, with D possibly being TRBD1 (5 bases). In germline, CDR1 is SQVTM, CDR2 ANQGSEA. The CDR3 covers 13 residues. The CDR3 DNA reads TGCAGCGTTGGGGGCAATAGCAATCAGACCCAGCATTTT. This encodes CSVGGNSNQTQHF. The variable domain in full, with the rest retrieved from reference TRBV29-1 and TRBJ1-5, is SAVISQKPSRDICQRGTSLTIQCQVDSQVTMMFWYRQQPGQSLTLIATANQGSEATYESGFVIDKFPISRPNLTFSTLTVSNMSPEDSSIYLCSVGGNSNQTQHFGDGTRLSIL.

The chain links TRBV29-1 to TRBJ2-1, with D unresolved. V lost 6 bases and J lost 8, with 8 bases in between. This CDR3 has 10 residues. The germline V gene encodes CDR1 SQVTM and CDR2 ANQGSEA. The CDR3: CSVNTYEQFF. CDR3 bases: TGCAGCGTCAATACATATGAGCAGTTCTTC.

This clonotype was recorded once. The genes are TRBV20-1 and TRBJ1-2; a weak D match, TRBD1 (5 bases). The CDR3 spans 11 residues. Per the germline V gene, CDR1 is DFQATT and CDR2 is SNEGSKA (reference sequence). CDR3 DNA: TGCAGGACGACAGAAGCCTATGGCTACACCTTC. This sequence encodes CRTTEAYGYTF.

The V gene is TRBV15, the J gene TRBJ2-1; no reliable D call. CDR3 length equals 16 residues. V lost 8 bases to trimming and J lost 0 bases, with 17 bases between them. Germline assignment: CDR1 LNHNV and CDR2 YYDKDF (reference sequence). The CDR3 nucleotides read TGTGCCACCGCAGATTTGGAGTGGGGCTCCTACAATGAGCAGTTCTTC. It is translated as CATADLEWGSYNEQFF. Combining the CDR3 with reference TRBV15 and TRBJ2-1 gives the whole variable domain DAMVIQNPRYQVTQFGKPVTLSCSQTLNHNVMYWYQQKSSQAPKLLFHYYDKDFNNEADTPDNFQSRRPNTSFCFLDIRSPGLGDTAMYLCATADLEWGSYNEQFFGPGTRLTVL.

This clonotype was seen many times. The CDR3 region is CASSLAWGEQYF. The DNA of the CDR3 is TGTGCCAGCAGCTTAGCGTGGGGAGAGCAGTACTTC. The chain links TRBV7-2 to TRBJ2-7; D gene uncertain. The CDR3 totals 12 residues. The ends were cut back, 0 bases at V and 7 bases at J, with 7 bases in the middle. Germline-derived CDR1 and CDR2 are SGHTA and FQGNSA.

The rearrangement joins TRBV7-2 to TRBJ2-2, with D maybe TRBD2 (6 bases). Germline assignment: CDR1 SGHTA and CDR2 FQGNSA. The CDR3 length is 17 residues. Trimming took 2 bases from V and 1 from J, leaving 14 bases between them. CDR3 sequence: CASSLTRGPWNTGELFF. CDR3 DNA: TGTGCCAGCAGCTTAACGCGGGGTCCCTGGAACACCGGGGAGCTGTTTTTT.

The gene calls are TRBV3-1 and TRBJ2-3, with 10 bases fitting TRBD2. The germline CDR1 and CDR2 sequences are LGHDT and YNNKEL (reference sequence). The junction had 0 bases not matched to a gene; V was cut back by 2 bases and J by 1 base. The CDR3 is 15 amino acids. The DNA for the CDR3 is TGTGCCAGCAGCCAACTAGCGGGAGGCACAGATACGCAGTATTTT. Translation: CASSQLAGGTDTQYF.

The CDR3 DNA follows: TGCAGTGCTAGAGATCCTGCCACTTTTCAGCCCCAGCATTTT. Amino acid sequence: CSARDPATFQPQHF. The V gene is TRBV20-1, the J gene TRBJ1-5, with unresolved D. CDR3 length: 14 amino acids. Between the trimmed V and J ends, which lost 0 bases and 6 bases, there was a span of 12 bases. Germline lookup yields CDR1 DFQATT and CDR2 SNEGSKA (reference sequence).

This rearrangement joins TRBV9 to TRBJ2-2; D gene uncertain. This CDR3 spans 11 amino acids. Trimming shortened V by 0 bases and J by 7 bases, and 1 base separated the two germline ends. CDR1 is SGDLS and CDR2 is YYNGEE in the germline V gene. The chain's CDR3 is CASSVGGELFF. CDR3 DNA sequence: TGTGCCAGCAGCGTAGGCGGGGAGCTGTTTTTT.

This chain connects TRBV27 to TRBJ2-3, with TRBD2 matching 9 bases. The germline gives CDR1 MNHEY, CDR2 SMNVEV (reference sequence). This CDR3 is 14 amino acids long. Trimming at V came to 6 bases and at J to 8 bases, leaving 9 bases not matched to a gene. CDR3 residues: CASSATSGPPTQYF. CDR3 in DNA: TGTGCCAGCAGCGCGACTAGCGGTCCACCTACGCAGTATTTT.

The chain employs TRBV6-1 and TRBJ1-5, with 7 nucleotides matching TRBD1. Germline V gene data show CDR1 as MNHNS and CDR2 as SASEGT. The CDR3 is 18 residues long. J was trimmed by 1 base and V by 5 bases; bases with no gene match: 14. This chain's CDR3 is CASSPYPRQGLSNQPQHF. The CDR3 coding sequence is TGTGCCAGCAGTCCTTACCCTAGACAGGGCTTAAGCAATCAGCCCCAGCATTTT.

The chain recombines TRBV29-1 with TRBJ2-2; no clear D gene. The length of the CDR3 is 15 residues. CDR1 is SQVTM and CDR2 is ANQGSEA in the germline V gene. Between the trimmed V and J ends, which lost 0 bases and 2 bases, there was a span of 10 bases. The CDR3 bases are TGCAGCGTTGAAGATCGGACCTTAAACACCGGGGAGCTGTTTTTT. Amino acids: CSVEDRTLNTGELFF.

The V gene is TRBV7-9, the J gene TRBJ2-1; 8 bases line up with TRBD2. This CDR3 region has 15 residues. After removal of 5 bases from V and 4 bases from J, the junction contained 7 bases not matched to a gene. Germline V gene lookup returns CDR1 SEHNR and CDR2 FQNEAQ (reference sequence). CDR3 bases: TGTGCCAGCAGCCCCGGGCGGGAGGTGTACAATGAGCAGTTCTTC. This gives the protein CASSPGREVYNEQFF.

The sample holds a few counts of this clonotype. CDR3 coding DNA: TGCAGCGTTGGGGGGACTAGCGGCCGCACAGATACGCAGTATTTT. Amino acids: CSVGGTSGRTDTQYF. The chain recombines TRBV29-1 with TRBJ2-3, with 11 bases fitting TRBD2. CDR1 and CDR2 (germline): SQVTM, ANQGSEA. The CDR3 has 15 amino acids. V was clipped by 4 bases and J by 1 base; unmatched bases: 4.

J is TRBJ1-3 and V is TRBV5-1; D is uncertain. CDR1 is SGHRS and CDR2 is YFSETQ in the germline V gene. The CDR3 spans 15 residues. Trimming left V 0 bases short and J 3 bases short, with 10 bases between. In DNA, the CDR3 is TGCGCCAGCAGCTTGGACCTACCGCGTGGAAACACCATATATTTT. Its protein product is CASSLDLPRGNTIYF.

This clonotype was counted only a few times. This rearrangement joins TRBV12-3 or TRBV12-4 to TRBJ1-4; D remains ambiguous. This CDR3 spans 11 amino acids. V lost 3 bases to trimming and J lost 8 bases, with 4 bases between them. In DNA, the CDR3 is TGTGCCAGCAGTTTCGAGGAAAAACTGTTTTTT. It yields the protein CASSFEEKLFF.

J is TRBJ2-7 and V is TRBV5-1, with 7 bases identical to TRBD2. Looked up from germline, CDR1 is SGHRS and CDR2 is YFSETQ. The V segment lost 2 bases and the J segment 3 bases; nucleotides outside the gene matches: 5. The CDR3 consists of 14 residues. CDR3 nucleotide sequence: TGCGCCAGCAGCTTCGCGGCGGGAGACTACGAGCAGTACTTC. Encoded protein: CASSFAAGDYEQYF.

Of note for this clonotype: A much larger clone lies one base from this, so it may be a read error. The CDR3 DNA reads TGTGCCAGCAGCTTAGAGAGCGAGGCCAAAAACATTCGGTACTTC. Its translation is CASSLESEAKNIRYF. The gene calls are TRBV13 and TRBJ2-4; D gene unclear. The CDR3 contains 15 residues. The germline V gene has CDR1 PRHDT and CDR2 FYEKMQ (reference sequence).

The chain carries TRBV5-1 and TRBJ2-3; 7 bases match TRBD2. The CDR3 is made up of 14 amino acids. Germline V lookup: CDR1 SGHRS, CDR2 YFSETQ. With V trimmed by 2 bases and J by 4 bases, 4 bases remained unmatched. The CDR3 DNA follows: TGCGCCAGCAGCTTCCCAGGGAGGGCAGATACGCAGTATTTT. This translates into CASSFPGRADTQYF.

This clonotype was picked up a small number of times. The rearrangement joins TRBV6-1 to TRBJ2-4; no reliable D call. The CDR3 covers 13 residues. The germline V and J ends were trimmed by 6 bases and 3 bases, with 9 bases remaining between them. The V gene's germline CDR1 is MNHNS and CDR2 SASEGT. CDR3 region: CASSFGYKNIQYF. In DNA, the CDR3 is TGTGCCAGCAGCTTCGGGTACAAAAACATTCAGTACTTC.

The rearrangement joins TRBV7-3 to TRBJ2-1; D not resolved. Germline CDR1 is SGHTA and CDR2 is FQGTGA. The CDR3 loop spans 16 amino acids. V lost 3 bases to trimming and J lost 6 bases, with 18 bases between them. CDR3 nucleotide sequence: TGTGCCAGCAGCTTCCCCTCGGCGGTAACTTCCAATGAGCAGTTCTTC. Encoded protein: CASSFPSAVTSNEQFF.

The J gene is TRBJ2-5, the V gene TRBV5-4; D is unresolved. The V end was cut by 1 base, the J end by 2 bases, with 9 bases between. The germline CDR1 and CDR2 sequences are SGHNT and YYREEE (reference sequence). The CDR3 extends over 14 amino acids. CDR3 loop: CASSLRTYQETQYF. In DNA form, the CDR3 reads TGTGCCAGCAGCTTGAGGACCTATCAAGAGACCCAGTACTTC.

The V gene is TRBV5-5, the J gene TRBJ2-3; no clear D gene. CDR3 size: 14 residues. Germline CDR1 is SGHKS and CDR2 is YYEKEE (reference sequence). Trimming took 0 bases from V and 4 from J, leaving 9 bases between them. CDR3 coding DNA: TGTGCCAGCAGCTTGGCAGATGAGGCAGATACGCAGTATTTT. This encodes CASSLADEADTQYF.

This clonotype was seen more than once but under ten times. CDR3 sequence reads: CASSFTSPETQYF. As DNA, the CDR3 is TGTGCCAGCAGCTTCACTAGTCCCGAGACCCAGTACTTC. The chain has TRBV7-2 and TRBJ2-5; D possibly corresponds to TRBD2 (5 bases). The CDR3 is 13 residues long. Deletions cut 3 bases from V and 5 bases from J, with 10 bases between. Germline V CDR1 and CDR2: SGHTA, FQGNSA.

J is TRBJ2-1 and V is TRBV29-1; maybe TRBD2 (6 bases). V lost 5 bases and J 2 bases, leaving 13 bases between the germline ends. The CDR3 sequence is 14 residues long. Germline V gene data show CDR1 as SQVTM and CDR2 as ANQGSEA. CDR3 in DNA: TGCAGCGTTTATAGCGGCCATGCCTACAATGAGCAGTTCTTC. It is translated as CSVYSGHAYNEQFF.

This clonotype came up many times. The chain employs TRBV12-3 or TRBV12-4 and TRBJ2-3; D might be TRBD1 (5 bases). The ends were cut back, 2 bases at V and 2 bases at J, with 14 bases in the middle. This CDR3 is built from 16 residues. The CDR3 here is CASSLWAGISTDTQYF. The CDR3 nucleotides read TGTGCCAGCAGTTTATGGGCAGGGATATCCACAGATACGCAGTATTTT.